This T cell receptor (beta chain) originates from a study of blood T cells in healthy people across ages. This CDR3 region has 18 residues. Germline lookup yields CDR1 SGHTA and CDR2 FQGNSA. V gave up 0 bases and J gave up 5 bases; unmatched junction bases: 11. A remark on this clonotype: Antigen: not known.

Points from the study as a whole: With unsorted PBMCs, a conclusive comparison of naive versus antigen-experienced cells was not possible. Diversity estimates drawn from one million T cells were deemed underestimates.

Per sample, no less than 6 micrograms of total RNA were extracted. A second roughly 6 to 12 cycle PCR used barcoded and J-beta primers. Sequencing recovered at least 2.5 million CDR3-containing paired-end reads from each sample. TCRdb analysed the 5' RACE reads with MiXCR anew, one entry per CDR3 protein. The sample has hundreds of thousands of distinct CDR3 sequences; more than 40% are singletons. The sequence was obtained from a man in his 60s in good health. The chain links TRBV7-2 to TRBJ2-1; 9 bases map to TRBD2. The specimen sequenced was blood. The CDR3 DNA is TGTGCCAGCAGCTTAGCTGTGTTGGCTAGCGGGGACCACAATGAGCAGTTCTTC. Protein sequence: CASSLAVLASGDHNEQFF.